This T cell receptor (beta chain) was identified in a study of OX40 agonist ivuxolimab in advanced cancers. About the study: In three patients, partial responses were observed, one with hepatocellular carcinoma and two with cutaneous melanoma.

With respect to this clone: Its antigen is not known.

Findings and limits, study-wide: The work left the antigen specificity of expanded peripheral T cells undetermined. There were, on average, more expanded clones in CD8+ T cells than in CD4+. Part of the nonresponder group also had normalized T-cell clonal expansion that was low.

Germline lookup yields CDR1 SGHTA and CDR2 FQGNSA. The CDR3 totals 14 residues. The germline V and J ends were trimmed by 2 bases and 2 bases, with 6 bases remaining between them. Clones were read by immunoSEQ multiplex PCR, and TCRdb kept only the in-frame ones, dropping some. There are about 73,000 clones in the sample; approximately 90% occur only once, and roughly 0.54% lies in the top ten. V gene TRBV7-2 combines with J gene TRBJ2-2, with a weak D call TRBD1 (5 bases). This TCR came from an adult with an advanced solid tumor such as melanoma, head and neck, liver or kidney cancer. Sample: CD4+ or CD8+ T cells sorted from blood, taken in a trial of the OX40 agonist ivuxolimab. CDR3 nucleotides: TGTGCCAGCAGCTTACAGGGTAACACCGGGGAGCTGTTTTTT. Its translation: CASSLQGNTGELFF.